The rows below give T cell receptor beta chains drawn from one sample of a study of cytomegalovirus exposure and HLA in healthy donors. Generated by immunoSEQ multiplex PCR, the TCRdb table keeps only in-frame clones and is missing some. Of some 200,000 clones in the sample, roughly 82% were seen once. What was sequenced was PBMCs. Every receptor here comes from a woman aged 45-65 years in good health and CMV-seropositive. Both conserved end residues are part of each CDR3. Fields, in order: V gene, D gene, clone size, J gene, CDR3 DNA, CDR3 protein. The D gene is left open where the match is weak. Part of the rows lack a size; the others show once, few, many or a class for expanded clones.

>TRBV2|NA|NA|TRBJ1-5
TGTGCCAGCAGTCCCGGGACACCAAGCCAGCAGCCCCAGCATTTT
CASSPGTPSQQPQHF
>TRBV6-1|NA|NA|TRBJ2-1
TGTGCCAGCAGTAACAGGGTAAATGAGCAGTTCTTC
CASSNRVNEQFF
>TRBV6-5|NA|few|TRBJ2-6
TGTGCCAGCAGTTCCGGTACAGCCTCTGGGGCCAACGTCCTGACTTTC
CASSSGTASGANVLTF
>TRBV7-3|NA|once|TRBJ2-3
TGTGCCAGCAGCTTAACGGGCCGGGGAGATACGCAGTATTTT
CASSLTGRGDTQYF
>TRBV10-3|NA|NA|TRBJ1-6
TGTGCCATGAAGGGACTCAAGAATTCACCCCTCCACTTT
CAMKGLKNSPLHF
>TRBV2|NA|NA|TRBJ1-6
TGTGCCAGCAGCCCCACACCGGGGACAATTAATTCACCCCTCCACTTT
CASSPTPGTINSPLHF
>TRBV18|NA|NA|TRBJ2-1
TGTGCCAGCTCACCATGGTTAGGGGAGGCTGAGCAGTTCTTC
CASSPWLGEAEQFF
>TRBV5-1|NA|NA|TRBJ2-7
TGCGCCAGCAGCTCCCGGACTACAGCCTACGAGCAGTACTTC
CASSSRTTAYEQYF
>TRBV5-1|NA|few|TRBJ2-7
TGCGCCAGCAGCTCCTCGGGGGTGACCTACGAGCAGTACTTC
CASSSSGVTYEQYF
>TRBV6-7|TRBD1|NA|TRBJ1-6
TGTGCCAGCAGTTCCGGACAGGGGTACAATAATTCACCCCTCCACTTT
CASSSGQGYNNSPLHF
>TRBV27|TRBD1|few|TRBJ1-6
TGTGCCAGCAGCTCCTCCGGGACAGGGAGCGGGATTTCACCCCTCCACTTT
CASSSSGTGSGISPLHF
>TRBV4-1|TRBD2|NA|TRBJ2-2
TGCGCCAGCAGCCAAGGAACTAGCGGGGGGACCACCGGGGAGCTGTTTTTT
CASSQGTSGGTTGELFF
>TRBV2|TRBD2|NA|TRBJ2-5
TGTGCCAGCAGTTCCGGACTAGCGGGGATCCAAGAGACCCAGTACTTC
CASSSGLAGIQETQYF
>TRBV7-3|NA|NA|TRBJ1-2
TGTGCCAGCAGCTTAACGGGGAGGCGAGGGGACTATGGCTACACCTTC
CASSLTGRRGDYGYTF
>TRBV19|NA|NA|TRBJ1-2
TGTGCCAGTAGTATGGGGGGAAATGGCTACACCTTC
CASSMGGNGYTF
>TRBV21-1|NA|NA|TRBJ2-3
TGTGCCAGCAGCAAAGGGGGACAGGGGCGAGGGGATACGCAGTATTTT
CASSKGGQGRGDTQYF
>TRBV6-6|NA|NA|TRBJ1-3
TGTGCCAGCGGTTCCCAGTCTGGAAACACCATATATTTT
CASGSQSGNTIYF
>TRBV7-3|NA|NA|TRBJ1-2
TGTGCCAGCAGCTTATCACAGGGTTATGGCTACACCTTC
CASSLSQGYGYTF
>TRBV7-9|NA|NA|TRBJ2-2
TGTGCCAGCAGCTTAAGGTCTAGTCTGACGAACACCGGGGAGCTGTTTTTT
CASSLRSSLTNTGELFF
>TRBV9|TRBD1|NA|TRBJ1-4
TGTGCCAGCAGCGCGGACAGGTGGGATGAAAAACTGTTTTTT
CASSADRWDEKLFF
>TRBV7-3|TRBD1|once|TRBJ1-2
TGTGCCAGCAGCTTATCGGGACAGGGTGTATACGGCTACACCTTC
CASSLSGQGVYGYTF
>TRBV4-2|TRBD1|NA|TRBJ1-6
TGTGCCAGCAGCCCCGCCGGACAGGGCGCTTCACCCCTCCACTTT
CASSPAGQGASPLHF
>TRBV9|TRBD2|NA|TRBJ2-2
TGTGCCAGCAGCCCGTCGGGGGGGCGCGGCACCGGGGAGCTGTTTTTT
CASSPSGGRGTGELFF
>TRBV6-6|TRBD2|NA|TRBJ2-3
TGTGCCAGCAGTTACTCGACGGGGGGAGGCACAGATACGCAGTATTTT
CASSYSTGGGTDTQYF
>TRBV5-1|NA|NA|TRBJ1-4
TGCGCCAGCAGCTTGGGAGGGTATGAAAAACTGTTTTTT
CASSLGGYEKLFF
>TRBV18|NA|NA|TRBJ1-5
TGTGCCAGCTCATCGGACACTCGCAATCAGCCCCAGCATTTT
CASSSDTRNQPQHF
>TRBV19|NA|NA|TRBJ1-4
TGTGCCAGTCAAAGACAGACTTTTGAAAAACTGTTTTTT
CASQRQTFEKLFF
>TRBV7-2|NA|NA|TRBJ2-4
TGTGCCAGCAGCTTAGGGCACTCCGGGACTTGGAGGGGAAACATTCAGTACTTC
CASSLGHSGTWRGNIQYF
>TRBV5-5|TRBD2|NA|TRBJ2-1
TGTGCCAGCAGCTACCTATTAGCGGGAACCTTCTCCTACAATGAGCAGTTCTTC
CASSYLLAGTFSYNEQFF
>TRBV30|TRBD2|NA|TRBJ2-3
TGTGCCTGGCGCGGGGGGCCCACAGATACGCAGTATTTT
CAWRGGPTDTQYF
>TRBV7-2|NA|NA|TRBJ2-7
TGTGCCAGCAGCTTAGGGGCCCCCGGCGAGCAGTACTTC
CASSLGAPGEQYF